A selection of T cell receptor beta chains follows, all from one sample in a study of blood T cell repertoires in COVID-19. Assay used: immunoSEQ multiplex PCR; TCRdb lists only in-frame clones, some missing. The profile shows roughly 100,000 clones, roughly nine tenths of them singletons. The specimen sequenced was peripheral blood. The receptors come from a man in his forties or fifties with acute or convalescent COVID-19. Each CDR3 is given with its conserved first and last residue. A D gene is named only where the DNA matches it firmly. Clone size is not always given. Where it is, it says once, few, many or a class for expanded clones.

TRBV10-3	TRBD1	-	19	TRBJ1-2	CAISEAPGQGAAANYGYTF	TGTGCCATCAGTGAGGCTCCGGGACAGGGGGCTGCTGCTAACTATGGCTACACCTTC
TRBV5-1	-	once	13	TRBJ2-5	CASRAQGGETQYF	TGCGCCAGCCGGGCGCAGGGAGGAGAGACCCAGTACTTC
TRBV18	-	-	12	TRBJ2-7	CASSSVGGEQYF	TGTGCCAGCTCCTCGGTGGGAGGCGAGCAGTACTTC
TRBV5-1	TRBD1	-	15	TRBJ2-2	CASSYRTGRTGELFF	TGCGCCAGCAGCTACCGGACAGGGCGGACCGGGGAGCTGTTTTTT
TRBV6-1	-	-	14	TRBJ2-4	CASSEAGAKNIQYF	TGTGCCAGCAGTGAGGCAGGGGCCAAAAACATTCAGTACTTC
TRBV25-1	-	-	16	TRBJ2-1	CASSEGLGSSYNEQFF	TGTGCCAGCAGTGAGGGGTTGGGGAGCTCCTACAATGAGCAGTTCTTC
TRBV2	-	-	15	TRBJ2-1	CASSEARASYNEQFF	TGTGCCAGCAGTGAGGCCAGGGCTTCCTACAATGAGCAGTTCTTC
TRBV5-6	-	-	16	TRBJ1-2	CASSLDPGGINYGYTF	TGTGCCAGCAGCTTGGACCCTGGCGGAATAAACTATGGCTACACCTTC
TRBV20-1	-	-	13	TRBJ1-5	CSASRGINQPQHF	TGCAGTGCTAGTAGGGGAATCAATCAGCCCCAGCATTTT
TRBV4-2	-	-	16	TRBJ2-3	CASSQERGGGTDTQYF	TGTGCCAGCAGCCAAGAGCGGGGCGGAGGCACAGATACGCAGTATTTT
TRBV14	-	-	15	TRBJ1-2	CASSLESGRIYGYTF	TGTGCCAGCAGTCTGGAGTCAGGGCGGATCTATGGCTACACCTTC
TRBV19	TRBD1	-	18	TRBJ2-7	CASSPIWTPGTGRNEQYF	TGTGCCAGTAGCCCCATCTGGACGCCCGGGACAGGGAGGAACGAGCAGTACTTC
TRBV21-1	-	-	17	TRBJ1-2	CASSKSPWRDHNYGYTF	TGTGCCAGCAGCAAAAGCCCCTGGAGGGACCATAACTATGGCTACACCTTC